This T cell receptor (beta chain) was captured in a study of blood T cell repertoires in COVID-19. Trimming took 8 bases from V and 4 from J; bases not matched to a gene: 2. In germline, CDR1 is SGHAT, CDR2 FQNNGV. The CDR3 spans 12 residues. Clones were sequenced by immunoSEQ multiplex PCR, and TCRdb holds only the in-frame ones, with some missing. The sample consists of about 160,000 clones, roughly 85% of them appearing once. The specimen sequenced was peripheral blood. The chain links TRBV11-2 to TRBJ2-4, with 7 positions matching TRBD2. The TCR comes from a man between 35 and 55 years old with acute or convalescent COVID-19. CDR3 nucleotides: TGTGCCAGCGTCGGGGGGAAAAACATTCAGTACTTC. Translation: CASVGGKNIQYF.